In its sample, the clone carrying this T cell receptor (beta chain) was seen a few times. With 3 bases removed from V and 11 bases from J, the gap between germline ends came to 10 bases. The CDR3 spans 11 residues. This specimen comes from a study of blood T cells in healthy people across ages. The authors ran a second PCR of roughly 6 to 12 cycles using a sample-barcoded 5' primer and a J-beta primer mix. TCRdb itself ran the 5' RACE reads through MiXCR, one entry per CDR3 protein. The sample includes approximately 800,000 distinct CDR3 sequences, about 61% of them seen just once. The sample consisted of blood. The TCR originated in a man aged 35 to 55 in good health. This chain joins TRBV12-3 or TRBV12-4 and TRBJ1-1; D is undetermined. Written as DNA, the CDR3 is TGTGCCAGCAGTTTGCGGGGTGGGGCTTTCTTT. It encodes CASSLRGGAFF.